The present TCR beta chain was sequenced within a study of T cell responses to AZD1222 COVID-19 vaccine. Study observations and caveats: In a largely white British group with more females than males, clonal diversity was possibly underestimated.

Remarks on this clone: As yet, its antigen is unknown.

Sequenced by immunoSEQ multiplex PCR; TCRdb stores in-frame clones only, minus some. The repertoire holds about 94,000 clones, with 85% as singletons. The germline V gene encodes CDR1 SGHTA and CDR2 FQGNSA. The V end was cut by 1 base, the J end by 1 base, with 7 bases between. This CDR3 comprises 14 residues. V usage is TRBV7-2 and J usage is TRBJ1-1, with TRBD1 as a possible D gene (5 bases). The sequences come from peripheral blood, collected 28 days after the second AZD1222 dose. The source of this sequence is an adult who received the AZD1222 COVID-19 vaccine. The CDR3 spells CASSLDRPNTEAFF. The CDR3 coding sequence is TGTGCCAGCAGCTTAGACAGGCCGAACACTGAAGCTTTCTTT.